This T cell receptor (beta chain) was recovered during a study of identical twins. The CDR3 is made up of 12 amino acids. The V and J ends lost 11 bases and 5 bases respectively, with 13 bases between them. Germline V gene lookup returns CDR1 MNHEY and CDR2 SVGAGI. TCRdb analysed the 5' RACE reads with MiXCR anew, one entry per CDR3 protein. The sample includes some 560,000 distinct CDR3 sequences, 9.5% to 10% of them seen just once. The data were also submitted as part of a second study, on yellow fever vaccine responses in identical twins.

The TCR comes from a woman between 18 and 29 years old in good health. The source material was PBMCs. The V gene is TRBV6-5, the J gene TRBJ2-1; tentatively, D is TRBD2 (6 bases). The CDR3 loop reads CAVLAENNEQFF. CDR3 bases: TGTGCCGTATTAGCGGAGAACAATGAGCAGTTCTTC.